The 32 T cell receptor beta chains in this list originate from one sample, sequenced in a study of T-cell reconstitution after alpha-beta-depleted transplantation in children. Unique molecular identifiers were incorporated into the prepared TCRbeta library. A single record per CDR3 protein comes from TCRdb applying MiXCR to the PCR reads. The sample includes about 190,000 distinct CDR3 sequences, 8.5% to 14% of them seen just once. Sample: PBMCs, taken before TCRalphabeta/CD19-depleted stem cell transplant. These receptors were taken from a boy younger than 10 with acute myeloid leukemia, due to receive a stem cell transplant.

Many counts were recorded for this clonotype. The chain has TRBV7-2 and TRBJ1-6; TRBD1 matches 12 bases. Trimming at V came to 5 bases and at J to 9 bases, leaving 5 bases not matched to a gene. From germline, CDR1 is SGHTA and CDR2 FQGNSA. The CDR3 has 15 residues. The CDR3 DNA is TGTGCCAGCAGCAAGGGACAGGGGGCCGGTTCACCCCTCCACTTT. This gives the protein CASSKGQGAGSPLHF.

This clonotype was recorded at least ten times. This rearrangement joins TRBV14 to TRBJ2-1; tentative D call: TRBD2 (6 bases). V was pared by 1 base and J by 15 bases, with 13 bases between. This CDR3 region has 12 residues. The germline CDR1 and CDR2 sequences are SGHDN and FVKESK. As DNA, the CDR3 is TGTGCCAGCAGCCAAGTGGGGGGATCACGGTTCTTC. It yields the protein CASSQVGGSRFF.

A remark on this clonotype: A much larger clone differs from this one at a single base, so this may be a read error. The rearrangement joins TRBV4-1 to TRBJ2-2, with D hard to call. The germline V gene has CDR1 MGHRA and CDR2 YSYEKL. This CDR3 is built from 13 residues. V was cut by 4 bases and J by 6 bases, with 9 bases left in between. The CDR3 is CASSPLSAGELFF. The CDR3 DNA sequence: TGCGCCAGCAGCCCATTAAGTGCCGGGGAGCTGTTTTTT.

This clonotype was observed at least ten times. The V gene is TRBV12-3 or TRBV12-4, the J gene TRBJ1-5, with D unclear. This CDR3 contains 16 residues. Trimming cost V 7 bases and J 0 bases, with 16 bases left between them. The CDR3 reads CASTPDGRSSNQPQHF. In DNA form, the CDR3 reads TGTGCCAGCACCCCGGACGGAAGAAGTAGCAATCAGCCCCAGCATTTT.

This clonotype was counted at least ten times. The chain is built from TRBV28 and TRBJ1-4, with D perhaps TRBD1 (6 bases). V shed 5 bases and J shed 7 bases, with 17 bases lying between them. The germline CDR1 and CDR2 sequences are MDHEN and SYDVKM. This CDR3 comprises 15 residues. CDR3 sequence (DNA): TGTGCCAGCAGTGGGCCTCCAATGACAGGTGAAAAACTGTTTTTT. This encodes CASSGPPMTGEKLFF. The entire variable domain, with the rest obtained from reference TRBV28 and TRBJ1-4, is as follows: DVKVTQSSRYLVKRTGEKVFLECVQDMDHENMFWYRQDPGLGLRLIYFSYDVKMKEKGDIPEGYSVSREKKERFSLILESASTNQTSMYLCASSGPPMTGEKLFFGSGTQLSVL.

This clonotype was detected ten times or more. CDR3 bases: TGTGCCAGCTCAATCACCACGAATGTGCGCGAGCAGTACTTC. Translating it yields CASSITTNVREQYF. The chain carries TRBV18 and TRBJ2-7; unclear D gene. Trimming shortened V by 5 bases and J by 6 bases, and 17 bases separated the two germline ends. This CDR3 comprises 14 residues. Germline assignment: CDR1 KGHSH and CDR2 LQKENI.

This clonotype was counted at least ten times. CDR3 coding DNA: TGTGCCAGCAGTGGAGAGGGAGGATCGTCAGGCTACACCTTC. Translated: CASSGEGGSSGYTF. The chain is built from TRBV12-3 or TRBV12-4 and TRBJ1-2; D not resolved. The V end lost 5 bases, the J end lost 8 bases, and 18 bases lay between the germline ends. CDR3 length equals 14 residues.

This clonotype occurred many times. This rearrangement joins TRBV10-3 to TRBJ2-5, with 7 bases aligning to TRBD1. This CDR3 is 13 amino acids long. Germline V lookup: CDR1 ENHRY, CDR2 SYGVKD. V shed 2 bases and J 3 bases; nucleotides not matched to a gene: 0. CDR3 coding DNA: TGTGCCATCAGTGAGCAGGGGGAAGAGACCCAGTACTTC. It yields the protein CAISEQGEETQYF.

This clonotype was picked up many times. The CDR3: CASSPDRGPGNTIYF. The CDR3 region has the DNA TGTGCCAGCAGTCCGGACAGGGGACCTGGAAACACCATATATTTT. The chain recombines TRBV6-5 with TRBJ1-3, with 9 bases fitting TRBD1. J gave up 2 bases and V 5 bases, and 4 bases lay outside the gene matches. The CDR3 is made up of 15 amino acids. Germline values: CDR1 MNHEY, CDR2 SVGAGI.

This clonotype was seen at least ten times. V gene TRBV12-3 or TRBV12-4 combines with J gene TRBJ2-3; D perhaps matches TRBD2 (6 bases). The length of the CDR3 is 16 residues. The germline V and J ends were trimmed by 5 bases and 0 bases, with 15 bases remaining between them. CDR3 protein: CASSPRGNPSTDTQYF. The CDR3 DNA follows: TGTGCCAGCAGTCCACGGGGGAACCCTAGCACAGATACGCAGTATTTT.

This clonotype was detected many times. The gene calls are TRBV29-1 and TRBJ2-1; D may be TRBD1 (6 bases). V lost 7 bases and J lost 7, with 14 bases in between. The CDR3 is 12 amino acids. Looked up from germline, CDR1 is SQVTM and CDR2 is ANQGSEA. The CDR3 sequence: CSARGHSNEQFF. CDR3 nucleotides: TGCAGCGCTAGGGGACATTCTAATGAGCAGTTCTTC.

There are many counts of this clonotype. The chain carries TRBV28 and TRBJ2-3; TRBD2 aligns across 7 bases. The CDR3 is 17 residues long. The J segment lost 2 bases and the V segment lost 3 bases, leaving 11 bases of the junction unmatched. Germline V gives CDR1 MDHEN, CDR2 SYDVKM. The CDR3 sequence: CASSFSPLADNTDTQYF. Written as DNA, the CDR3 is TGTGCCAGCAGTTTTTCCCCCCTAGCGGATAACACAGATACGCAGTATTTT.

On this clonotype: The germline gene is not matched at one end of the junction; a read error may be the cause. The V call is TRBV4-2, the J call TRBJ2-1; the D gene could be TRBD1 or TRBD2 (5 bases each). From germline, CDR1 is LGHNA and CDR2 YNFKEQ. CDR3 size: 14 residues. The CDR3 nucleotides read TGTGCCAGGAGCCCCGGGCTCCTGGGGGATGAGCAGTTCTTC. Amino acids: CARSPGLLGDEQFF.

This clonotype has a count of ten or more. This sequence joins TRBV28 and TRBJ2-5, with 10 bases fitting TRBD1. V was pared by 4 bases and J by 5 bases, with 4 bases of the junction left unmatched. CDR1 and CDR2 (germline): MDHEN, SYDVKM. This CDR3 is built from 14 residues. This chain's CDR3 is CASSSTGGGETQYF. As DNA, the CDR3 is TGTGCCAGCAGTTCGACAGGGGGCGGTGAGACCCAGTACTTC.

This clonotype was recorded at least ten times. V usage is TRBV6-5 and J usage is TRBJ1-2, with 7 bases that match TRBD1. The CDR3 totals 12 residues. Trimming removed 6 bases from V and 8 bases from J; junction bases left unmatched: 6. CDR1 and CDR2 from the germline V gene are MNHEY and SVGAGI. In DNA, the CDR3 is TGTGCCAGCAGAAAGACAGGGAACGGCTACACCTTC. Protein sequence: CASRKTGNGYTF.

This clonotype was picked up many times. The chain uses TRBV18 and TRBJ2-5; D uncertain. This CDR3 comprises 15 residues. Trimming removed 0 bases from V and 0 bases from J, with 8 bases in between. From germline, CDR1 is KGHSH and CDR2 LQKENI. CDR3 nucleotides: TGTGCCAGCTCACCACCGAACGGGTACCAAGAGACCCAGTACTTC. Amino acid sequence: CASSPPNGYQETQYF.

This clonotype was counted at least ten times. The CDR3 loop reads CASSLRGGGEQYF. CDR3 coding DNA: TGTGCCAGCAGTTTGCGGGGTGGAGGCGAGCAGTACTTC. The J gene is TRBJ2-7, the V gene TRBV12-3 or TRBV12-4, with a weak D call TRBD2 (6 bases). V dropped 3 bases and J dropped 6 bases, with 12 bases sitting between them. The CDR3 covers 13 residues.

This clonotype was counted many times. The rearrangement uses TRBV6-5 and TRBJ1-4; 10 positions agree with TRBD1. V was pared by 4 bases and J by 8 bases, with 7 bases of the junction left unmatched. There are 15 residues in the CDR3. The germline V gene has CDR1 MNHEY and CDR2 SVGAGI. CDR3 DNA: TGTGCCAGCAGTTCCCGACAGGGGGCTGGAGAAAAACTGTTTTTT. As protein: CASSSRQGAGEKLFF.

The table lists this clonotype with many counts. This chain connects TRBV20-1 to TRBJ2-3; TRBD2 aligns across 12 bases. The CDR3 is made up of 18 amino acids. The germline V gene has CDR1 DFQATT and CDR2 SNEGSKA (reference sequence). Losses at the gene ends were 1 base for V and 2 bases for J; bases not matched to a gene: 10. CDR3 nucleotide sequence: TGCAGTGCTAGAGGGGCTAGCGGGAGGGCTAGTTCCACAGATACGCAGTATTTT. The encoded protein is CSARGASGRASSTDTQYF.

The table lists this clonotype with many counts. The rearrangement joins TRBV3-1 to TRBJ1-3, with D unresolved. Between the trimmed V and J ends, which lost 4 bases and 0 bases, there was a span of 7 bases. The germline V gene has CDR1 LGHDT and CDR2 YNNKEL (reference sequence). The CDR3 is made up of 14 amino acids. The CDR3 DNA follows: TGTGCCAGCAGCCCACACGGCTCTGGAAACACCATATATTTT. This codes for CASSPHGSGNTIYF.

There are many counts of this clonotype. The rearrangement links TRBV2 to TRBJ1-5; D is perhaps TRBD1 (5 bases). V lost 0 bases, J lost 2 bases, and 14 bases lay in between. This CDR3 has 17 residues. Germline V CDR1 and CDR2: SNHLY, FYNNEI. The CDR3 nucleotides read TGTGCCAGCAGTGAAGCGTATTGGGTGGGGGGCAATCAGCCCCAGCATTTT. This gives the protein CASSEAYWVGGNQPQHF.

This clonotype appeared many times. The rearrangement uses TRBV7-9 and TRBJ2-1; tentative D call: TRBD2 (6 bases). From germline, CDR1 is SEHNR and CDR2 FQNEAQ (reference sequence). This CDR3 comprises 15 residues. Trimming removed 3 bases from V and 2 bases from J, with 11 bases in between. The CDR3 DNA reads TGTGCCAGCAGCTTCCGGGACTCCACCTACAATGAGCAGTTCTTC. Translating it yields CASSFRDSTYNEQFF.

This clonotype was counted ten times or more. The V gene is TRBV7-9, the J gene TRBJ1-1, with D unclear. The CDR3 sequence is 15 residues long. Germline V lookup: CDR1 SEHNR, CDR2 FQNEAQ (reference sequence). The germline V and J ends were trimmed by 2 bases and 5 bases, with 15 bases remaining between them. CDR3 bases: TGTGCCAGCAGCTTAAAGGCCGACGAGCGGACTGAAGCTTTCTTT. Translated: CASSLKADERTEAFF.

As regards this clonotype: One junction end disagrees with the germline gene, perhaps due to a read error. CDR3 region: CATSRDNNQPQHF. For the CDR3, the DNA is TGTGCCACCAGCCGGGACAACAATCAGCCCCAGCATTTT. The genes are TRBV3-1 and TRBJ1-5; the D gene is possibly TRBD1 (6 bases). The CDR3 extends over 13 amino acids. Germline CDR1 reads LGHDT; CDR2 reads YNNKEL (reference sequence). The whole variable domain, remainder taken from reference TRBV3-1 and TRBJ1-5, is DTAVSQTPKYLVTQMGNDKSIKCEQNLGHDTMYWYKQDSKKFLKIMFSYNNKELIINETVPNRFSPKSPDKAHLNLHINSLELGDSAVYFCATSRDNNQPQHFGDGTRLSIL.

The table lists this clonotype with many counts. The CDR3: CASSARLSGAGNTIYF. The CDR3, as DNA: TGCGCCAGCAGTGCACGCCTGTCAGGGGCTGGAAACACCATATATTTT. This sequence joins TRBV10-2 and TRBJ1-3; TRBD1 might be the D (6 bases). Deletions cut 4 bases from V and 2 bases from J, with 15 bases between. CDR3 length: 16 amino acids. The germline V gene encodes CDR1 WSHSY and CDR2 SAAADI.

Only a few counts were recorded for this clonotype. The V call is TRBV20-1, the J call TRBJ2-3, with TRBD2 matching over 14 bases. The CDR3 runs 16 residues. Germline assignment: CDR1 DFQATT and CDR2 SNEGSKA (reference sequence). The J segment lost 2 bases and the V segment lost 6 bases, leaving 7 bases of the junction unmatched. The CDR3 region is CSATGTSGRPTDTQYF. CDR3 in DNA: TGCAGTGCGACCGGGACTAGCGGGAGACCCACAGATACGCAGTATTTT.

This clonotype was seen many times. The genes are TRBV5-5 and TRBJ2-7; 8 bases fit TRBD1. The CDR3 covers 14 residues. Germline trimming cut 4 bases from V and 5 bases from J; bases unmatched to any gene: 8. CDR1 is SGHKS and CDR2 is YYEKEE in the germline V gene (reference sequence). The CDR3 sequence is CASSRTGGEDEQYF. CDR3 bases: TGTGCCAGCAGCCGTACAGGGGGAGAGGACGAGCAGTACTTC.

This clonotype was detected many times. The chain employs TRBV5-6 and TRBJ2-7; 13 positions match TRBD2. The CDR3 runs to 16 residues. Germline values: CDR1 SGHDT, CDR2 YYEEEE. V lost 4 bases and J lost 3; bases outside the gene matches: 7. DNA of the CDR3: TGTGCCAGCAGCCTCAGGACTAGCGGGGGCCGCTACGAGCAGTACGTC. The encoded protein is CASSLRTSGGRYEQYV.

This clonotype was seen ten or more times. The V call is TRBV18, the J call TRBJ1-1, with 7 nucleotides matching TRBD1. V was clipped by 2 bases and J by 4 bases; unmatched bases: 4. This CDR3 has 14 amino acids. Per the germline V gene, CDR1 is KGHSH and CDR2 is LQKENI. The chain's CDR3 is CASSPGQESTEAFF. The CDR3 region has the DNA TGTGCCAGCTCACCAGGACAGGAGAGCACTGAAGCTTTCTTT. Based on the CDR3 plus reference TRBV18 and TRBJ1-1, the full variable domain is NAGVMQNPRHLVRRRGQEARLRCSPMKGHSHVYWYRQLPEEGLKFMVYLQKENIIDESGMPKERFSAEFPKEGPSILRIQQVVRGDSAAYFCASSPGQESTEAFFGQGTRLTVV.

In this sample, this clonotype turned up many times. The CDR3 protein is CASSDRAEDTQYF. The CDR3 region has the DNA TGTGCCAGCAGCGACAGGGCTGAAGATACGCAGTATTTT. The chain combines TRBV6-4 with TRBJ2-3, with 7 bases matching TRBD1. Trimming at V came to 6 bases and at J to 5 bases, leaving 5 bases not matched to a gene. The CDR3 has 13 residues. CDR1 is MRHNA, CDR2 SNTAGT, per germline.

This clonotype was observed at least ten times. V is TRBV7-3 and J is TRBJ1-1; no definite D call. Between the trimmed V and J ends, which lost 1 base and 0 bases, there was a span of 9 bases. CDR1 is SGHTA, CDR2 FQGTGA, per germline. The CDR3 has 15 amino acids. The CDR3 reads CASSLSHTMNTEAFF. CDR3 bases: TGTGCCAGCAGCTTAAGTCACACAATGAACACTGAAGCTTTCTTT.

This clonotype has a handful of counts. The genes are TRBV5-1 and TRBJ2-7, with 7 bases fitting TRBD2. V dropped 2 bases and J dropped 0; count of bases not matched to a gene: 5. Germline CDR1 is SGHRS and CDR2 is YFSETQ. The CDR3 consists of 15 residues. DNA for the CDR3: TGCGCCAGCAGCTTCTCTAGCGGAGACTCCTACGAGCAGTACTTC. It specifies CASSFSSGDSYEQYF.